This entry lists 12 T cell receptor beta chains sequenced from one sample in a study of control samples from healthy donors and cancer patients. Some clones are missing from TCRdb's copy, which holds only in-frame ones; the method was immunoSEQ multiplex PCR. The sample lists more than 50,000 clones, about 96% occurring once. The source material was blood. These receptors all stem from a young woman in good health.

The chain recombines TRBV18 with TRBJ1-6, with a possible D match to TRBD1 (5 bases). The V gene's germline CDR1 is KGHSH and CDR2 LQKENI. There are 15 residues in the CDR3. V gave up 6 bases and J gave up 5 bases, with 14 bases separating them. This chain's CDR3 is CASSGRTSDNSPLHF. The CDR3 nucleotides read TGTGCCAGCTCTGGCCGGACATCCGATAATTCACCCCTCCACTTT.

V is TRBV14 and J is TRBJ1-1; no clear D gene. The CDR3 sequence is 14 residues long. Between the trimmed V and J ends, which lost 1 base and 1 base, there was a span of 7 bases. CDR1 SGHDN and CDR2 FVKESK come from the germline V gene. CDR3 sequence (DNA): TGTGCCAGCAGCCAAGGGGCACGGAACACTGAAGCTTTCTTT. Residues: CASSQGARNTEAFF. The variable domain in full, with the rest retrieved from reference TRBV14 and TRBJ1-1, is EAGVTQFPSHSVIEKGQTVTLRCDPISGHDNLYWYRRVMGKEIKFLLHFVKESKQDESGMPNNRFLAERTGGTYSTLKVQPAELEDSGVYFCASSQGARNTEAFFGQGTRLTVV.

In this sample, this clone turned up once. CDR3 nucleotides: TGTGCCAGCTCATCGTCCCGGGACAGGGTCGGCACTGAAGCTTTCTTT. Its translation is CASSSSRDRVGTEAFF. The chain uses TRBV18 and TRBJ1-1; 9 bases align to TRBD1. The V and J ends lost 5 bases and 4 bases, in that order; junction bases with no gene match: 11. CDR3 size: 16 residues. CDR1 and CDR2 (germline): KGHSH, LQKENI.

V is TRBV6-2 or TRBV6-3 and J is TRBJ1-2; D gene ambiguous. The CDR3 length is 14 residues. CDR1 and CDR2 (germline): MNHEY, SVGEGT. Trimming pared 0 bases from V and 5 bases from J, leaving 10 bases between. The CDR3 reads CASSYSETTYGYTF. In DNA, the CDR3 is TGTGCCAGCAGTTACTCCGAGACCACATATGGCTACACCTTC.

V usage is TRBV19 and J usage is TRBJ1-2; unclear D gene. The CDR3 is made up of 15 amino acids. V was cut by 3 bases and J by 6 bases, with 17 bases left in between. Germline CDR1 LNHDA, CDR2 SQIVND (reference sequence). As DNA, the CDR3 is TGTGCCAGTAGTATTACAGAATTTACCTTGCATGGCTACACCTTC. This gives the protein CASSITEFTLHGYTF. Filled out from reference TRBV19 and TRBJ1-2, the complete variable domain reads DGGITQSPKYLFRKEGQNVTLSCEQNLNHDAMYWYRQDPGQGLRLIYYSQIVNDFQKGDIAEGYSVSREKKESFPLTVTSAQKNPTAFYLCASSITEFTLHGYTFGSGTRLTVV.

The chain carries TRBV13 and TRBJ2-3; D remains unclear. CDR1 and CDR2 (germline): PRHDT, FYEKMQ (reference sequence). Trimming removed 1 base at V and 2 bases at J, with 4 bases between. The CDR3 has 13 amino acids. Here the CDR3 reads CASSLAPTDTQYF. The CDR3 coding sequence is TGTGCCAGCAGCTTAGCCCCCACAGATACGCAGTATTTT.

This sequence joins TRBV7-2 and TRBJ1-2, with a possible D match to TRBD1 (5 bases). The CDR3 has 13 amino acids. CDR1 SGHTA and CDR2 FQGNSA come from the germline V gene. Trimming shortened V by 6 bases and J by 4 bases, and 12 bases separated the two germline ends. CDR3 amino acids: CASRLGRAYGYTF. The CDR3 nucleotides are TGTGCCAGCAGACTGGGCAGGGCCTATGGCTACACCTTC. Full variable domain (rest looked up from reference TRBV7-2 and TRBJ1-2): GAGVSQSPSNKVTEKGKDVELRCDPISGHTALYWYRQSLGQGLEFLIYFQGNSAPDKSGLPSDRFSAERTGGSVSTLTIQRTQQEDSAVYLCASRLGRAYGYTFGSGTRLTVV.

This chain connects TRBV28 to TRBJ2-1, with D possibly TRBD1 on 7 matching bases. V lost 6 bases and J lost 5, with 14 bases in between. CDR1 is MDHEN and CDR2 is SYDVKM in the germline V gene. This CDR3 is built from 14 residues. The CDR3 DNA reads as TGTGCCAGCAGCCCCCCAGGGGGGCACAATGAGCAGTTCTTC. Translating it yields CASSPPGGHNEQFF. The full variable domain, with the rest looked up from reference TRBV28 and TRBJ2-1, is DVKVTQSSRYLVKRTGEKVFLECVQDMDHENMFWYRQDPGLGLRLIYFSYDVKMKEKGDIPEGYSVSREKKERFSLILESASTNQTSMYLCASSPPGGHNEQFFGPGTRLTVL.

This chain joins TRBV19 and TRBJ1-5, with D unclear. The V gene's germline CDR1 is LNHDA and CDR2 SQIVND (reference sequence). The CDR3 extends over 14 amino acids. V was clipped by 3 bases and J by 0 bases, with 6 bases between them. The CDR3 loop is CASSMTLSNQPQHF. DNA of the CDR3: TGTGCCAGTAGTATGACTCTTAGCAATCAGCCCCAGCATTTT.

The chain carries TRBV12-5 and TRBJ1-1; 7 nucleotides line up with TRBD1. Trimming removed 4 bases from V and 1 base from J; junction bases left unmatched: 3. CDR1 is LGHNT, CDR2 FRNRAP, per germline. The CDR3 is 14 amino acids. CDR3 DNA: TGTGCTAGTGGTTCGGGACAGCCGAACACTGAAGCTTTCTTT. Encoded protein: CASGSGQPNTEAFF.

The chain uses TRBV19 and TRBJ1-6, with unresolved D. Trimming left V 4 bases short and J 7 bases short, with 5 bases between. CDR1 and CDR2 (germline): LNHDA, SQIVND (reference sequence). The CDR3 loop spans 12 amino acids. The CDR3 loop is CASSTGNSPLHF. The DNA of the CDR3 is TGTGCCAGTAGTACCGGGAATTCACCCCTCCACTTT.

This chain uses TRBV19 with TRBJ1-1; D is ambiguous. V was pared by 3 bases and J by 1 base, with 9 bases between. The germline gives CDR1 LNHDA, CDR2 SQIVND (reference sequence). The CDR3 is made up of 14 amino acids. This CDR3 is CASSIVGWNTEAFF. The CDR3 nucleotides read TGTGCCAGTAGTATCGTCGGGTGGAACACTGAAGCTTTCTTT.